A selection of T cell receptor beta chains follows, all from one sample in a study of CD8 T cells in Susac syndrome. In TCRdb, the immunoSEQ multiplex PCR reads were re-called with MiXCR into one record per CDR3 protein. The profile shows roughly 160,000 distinct CDR3 sequences, around 96% of them singletons. The specimen sequenced was CD4+ T cells from PBMCs. These receptors were obtained from a human donor in good health. Both conserved end residues are part of each CDR3. The size field is filled for only some rows; it gives once, few, many or a size class.

V gene	clone size	J gene	CDR3 protein
TRBV5-1	once	TRBJ2-5	CASSISGGLEETQYF
TRBV6-5	-	TRBJ1-2	CASSYSGQGADGYTF
TRBV3-1	-	TRBJ1-2	CASSQGDRGVETF
TRBV2	-	TRBJ1-1	CASSGEQGTEAFF
TRBV7-2	-	TRBJ2-4	CASSHGDRGQGIQYF
TRBV12-3/TRBV12-4	-	TRBJ1-1	CASSPNSGPEAFF
TRBV4-3	-	TRBJ1-6	CASSQELSSYNSPLHF
TRBV9	-	TRBJ2-5	CASTPTPGYQETQYF
TRBV20-1	-	TRBJ1-2	CSARAVQNPNYGYTF
TRBV7-9	-	TRBJ2-1	CASSFGGGAGNEQFF
TRBV14	-	TRBJ2-5	CASSQITSGGQETQYF
TRBV9	-	TRBJ1-1	CASSGTDYTEAFF
TRBV3-1	-	TRBJ1-2	CASSQDRQRGYGYTF
TRBV6-5	once	TRBJ2-1	CASSYSPTGSRNEQFF
TRBV29-1	-	TRBJ2-3	CSVAHLLSTDTQYF
TRBV7-2	-	TRBJ1-6	CASGTGVGSPLHF
TRBV28	-	TRBJ2-7	CASSSRTEQYF